A selection of T cell receptor beta chains follows, all from one sample in a study of blood T cell repertoires in COVID-19. The table came from immunoSEQ multiplex PCR; TCRdb's copy has only in-frame clones and leaves some out. The sample carries roughly 260,000 clones, approximately 90% recorded once. The sequenced sample consisted of peripheral blood. The receptors shown here come from a woman aged 40 to 50 who had recovered from COVID-19. CDR3s include the opening cysteine and the closing phenylalanine or tryptophan. A D gene is named only where the DNA matches it firmly. Not every row has a clone size; where given, it reads once, few, many or a size class.

CDR3 protein | CDR3 DNA | V gene | clone size | CDR3 length | J gene | D gene
CASSPGGREIRETQYF | TGTGCCAGCAGCCCCGGGGGGCGGGAGATAAGGGAGACCCAGTACTTC | TRBV5-4 | . | 16 | TRBJ2-5 | .
CASSLGGVTNEKLFF | TGTGCCAGCAGTTTGGGGGGGGTGACTAATGAAAAACTGTTTTTT | TRBV28 | . | 15 | TRBJ1-4 | .
CASSFRRERQNEQFF | TGTGCCAGCAGCTTCCGAAGAGAGCGTCAGAATGAGCAGTTCTTC | TRBV11-1 | . | 15 | TRBJ2-1 | .
CASKGPSGSSYNEQFF | TGTGCCAGCAAGGGGCCGAGCGGGAGCTCCTACAATGAGCAGTTCTTC | TRBV2 | . | 16 | TRBJ2-1 | TRBD2
CAWEMEGYNEQFF | TGTGCTTGGGAAATGGAGGGCTACAATGAGCAGTTCTTC | TRBV30 | . | 13 | TRBJ2-1 | .
CASRLAGGSDYEQYF | TGTGCCAGCAGACTAGCGGGAGGGTCCGACTACGAGCAGTACTTC | TRBV27 | . | 15 | TRBJ2-7 | TRBD2
CASSPVKGQGGSYNEQFF | TGTGCCAGCAGCCCCGTCAAGGGCCAGGGTGGCTCCTACAATGAGCAGTTCTTC | TRBV3-1/TRBV3-2 | . | 18 | TRBJ2-1 | .
CASSPGTNTEAFF | TGCGCCAGCAGCCCCGGGACAAACACTGAAGCTTTCTTT | TRBV5-1 | . | 13 | TRBJ1-1 | .
CASHGQNSNQPQHF | TGTGCCAGCCACGGACAGAATAGCAATCAGCCCCAGCATTTT | TRBV2 | once | 14 | TRBJ1-5 | .
CASSQDRGINGYTF | TGCGCCAGCAGCCAAGATCGGGGGATTAATGGCTACACCTTC | TRBV4-3 | . | 14 | TRBJ1-2 | .
CSVEGQVHTEAFF | TGCAGCGTGGAGGGACAGGTGCACACTGAAGCTTTCTTT | TRBV29-1 | . | 13 | TRBJ1-1 | TRBD1
CASSSMLTGGGLYGYTF | TGTGCCAGCAGCTCCATGCTAACAGGGGGCGGGTTGTATGGCTACACCTTC | TRBV7-2 | . | 17 | TRBJ1-2 | TRBD1
CAWRAGLAEETQYF | TGTGCCTGGAGGGCGGGACTAGCGGAAGAGACCCAGTACTTC | TRBV30 | . | 14 | TRBJ2-5 | TRBD2
CASSPGTANQPQHF | TGTGCCAGCAGTCCTGGGACAGCTAATCAGCCCCAGCATTTT | TRBV2 | . | 14 | TRBJ1-5 | TRBD1
CAISESASNQPQHF | TGTGCCATCAGTGAGTCGGCCAGCAATCAGCCCCAGCATTTT | TRBV10-3 | . | 14 | TRBJ1-5 | .
CASSQDRGRGNQPQHF | TGTGCCAGCAGCCAAGATCGAGGCAGGGGTAATCAGCCCCAGCATTTT | TRBV14 | once | 16 | TRBJ1-5 | .
CSVGQGTTDTQYF | TGCAGCGTGGGACAGGGTACCACAGATACGCAGTATTTT | TRBV29-1 | . | 13 | TRBJ2-3 | TRBD1
CASSGLAGLNTGELFF | TGTGCCAGCAGCGGACTAGCGGGGTTGAACACCGGGGAGCTGTTTTTT | TRBV9 | . | 16 | TRBJ2-2 | TRBD2
CASSSSKTQYF | TGTGCCAGCAGCTCCAGTAAGACCCAGTACTTC | TRBV7-6 | . | 11 | TRBJ2-5 | .
CASLGAGQPQHF | TGTGCCAGTCTCGGCGCGGGTCAGCCCCAGCATTTT | TRBV28 | few | 12 | TRBJ1-5 | .
CASSDERSTDTQYF | TGTGCCAGCAGTGACGAGAGGAGCACAGATACGCAGTATTTT | TRBV2 | . | 14 | TRBJ2-3 | .
CASGGRTNQPQHF | TGTGCCAGCGGAGGCAGGACCAATCAGCCCCAGCATTTT | TRBV25-1 | . | 13 | TRBJ1-5 | .
CASIGGAGGVYGYTF | TGTGCCAGTATCGGGGGGGCAGGTGGAGTCTATGGCTACACCTTC | TRBV19 | . | 15 | TRBJ1-2 | .
CASSLTGQNYEQYF | TGTGCCAGCAGTTTAACGGGACAGAACTACGAGCAGTACTTC | TRBV28 | . | 14 | TRBJ2-7 | TRBD1
CASSPGQGHTDTQYF | TGTGCCAGCTCACCGGGACAGGGCCACACAGATACGCAGTATTTT | TRBV18 | . | 15 | TRBJ2-3 | TRBD1
CATSRDYAGGNNEQFF | TGTGCCACCAGCAGAGATTACGCGGGAGGTAACAATGAGCAGTTCTTC | TRBV15 | . | 16 | TRBJ2-1 | TRBD2
CASSPQGIHGYTF | TGTGCCAGCTCACCCCAGGGGATTCATGGCTACACCTTC | TRBV18 | . | 13 | TRBJ1-2 | .
CASSPVIEVNYGYTF | TGCGCCAGCAGCCCCGTTATAGAGGTCAACTATGGCTACACCTTC | TRBV4-3 | . | 15 | TRBJ1-2 | .
CASSGLQTAYQPQHF | TGTGCCAGCAGTGGGCTACAGACAGCCTATCAGCCCCAGCATTTT | TRBV6-2/TRBV6-3 | . | 15 | TRBJ1-5 | .
CAWGGGGNGNQPQHF | TGTGCCTGGGGGGGTGGAGGGAATGGCAATCAGCCCCAGCATTTT | TRBV30 | . | 15 | TRBJ1-5 | .
CASSKTSGNYEQYF | TGTGCCAGCAGTAAGACTAGCGGGAACTACGAGCAGTACTTC | TRBV6-6 | . | 14 | TRBJ2-7 | TRBD2
CASSPDRGYEQYF | TGTGCCAGCAGCCCCGACAGGGGTTACGAGCAGTACTTC | TRBV12-3/TRBV12-4 | . | 13 | TRBJ2-7 | TRBD1
CASSLKGRGNEQFF | TGTGCCAGCAGTTTAAAGGGGAGGGGTAATGAGCAGTTCTTC | TRBV6-5 | . | 14 | TRBJ2-1 | TRBD2
CASSVTWTGHEAFF | TGTGCCAGCAGTGTCACCTGGACAGGGCATGAAGCTTTCTTT | TRBV9 | . | 14 | TRBJ1-1 | TRBD1
CASSPGLAGEISYEQYF | TGTGCCAGTAGTCCGGGACTAGCGGGGGAGATCTCCTACGAGCAGTACTTC | TRBV19 | . | 17 | TRBJ2-7 | TRBD2
CASSPDSYEQYF | TGTGCCAGCAGCCCCGACAGTTACGAGCAGTACTTC | TRBV11-1 | . | 12 | TRBJ2-7 | .
CASSGLAGEETQYF | TGTGCCAGTTCAGGACTAGCGGGAGAAGAGACCCAGTACTTC | TRBV19 | . | 14 | TRBJ2-5 | TRBD2
CAWTQGSTDTQYF | TGTGCCTGGACTCAGGGTAGCACAGATACGCAGTATTTT | TRBV30 | . | 13 | TRBJ2-3 | .
CASSAGLAGGDEQFF | TGCGCCAGCAGCGCGGGACTAGCGGGAGGCGATGAGCAGTTCTTC | TRBV5-1 | . | 15 | TRBJ2-1 | TRBD2